The 12 T cell receptor beta chains listed next were all sequenced from one sample in a study of blood T cell repertoires in COVID-19. Profiling relied on immunoSEQ multiplex PCR, and the TCRdb table lists in-frame clones only, not all of them. Of about 310,000 clones in the sample, roughly 86% were seen once. Sequenced input: peripheral blood. The receptor source for this set is a woman aged 45-60 years who had recovered from COVID-19.

This clone was seen once. The J gene is TRBJ2-5, the V gene TRBV2; weak D call: TRBD2 (7 bases). V shed 5 bases and J shed 5 bases, with 15 bases lying between them. The germline CDR1 and CDR2 sequences are SNHLY and FYNNEI. The CDR3 spans 14 residues. The CDR3: CASSSLGRGETQYF. The CDR3, as DNA: TGTGCCAGCAGTTCCTTAGGGAGGGGGGAGACCCAGTACTTC.

The chain couples TRBV7-2 to TRBJ1-2; TRBD1 is a possible D gene (5 bases). V was cut by 3 bases and J by 2 bases, with 13 bases left in between. Germline-derived CDR1 and CDR2 are SGHTA and FQGNSA. The CDR3 runs 15 residues. The CDR3 DNA follows: TGTGCCAGCAGCTTGGGTCCAGGGTTCAACTATGGCTACACCTTC. Translating it yields CASSLGPGFNYGYTF.

The chain links TRBV9 to TRBJ2-1; 7 nucleotides match TRBD1. V gave up 5 bases and J gave up 1 base; unmatched junction bases: 3. This CDR3 is built from 14 residues. Looked up from germline, CDR1 is SGDLS and CDR2 is YYNGEE. This chain's CDR3 is CASRGQESYNEQFF. The CDR3 bases are TGTGCCAGCAGAGGACAGGAGTCCTACAATGAGCAGTTCTTC.

The chain links TRBV6-5 to TRBJ2-7; D might be TRBD1 (6 bases). The CDR3 has 15 residues. Trimming left V 6 bases short and J 0 bases short, with 15 bases between. Per germline, CDR1 MNHEY and CDR2 SVGAGI. CDR3 nucleotide sequence: TGTGCCAGCAGCATCGGGACACCAAGCTCCTACGAGCAGTACTTC. Translating it yields CASSIGTPSSYEQYF.

CDR3 nucleotide sequence: TGTGCCAGCAGTGAATATTTGGACGGGGGTGAAGCTTTCTTT. Translated: CASSEYLDGGEAFF. The chain employs TRBV25-1 and TRBJ1-1; possibly TRBD1 for D (5 bases). Trimming took off 0 bases at V and 7 bases at J, with 12 bases between the two ends. Germline loops: CDR1 MGHDK, CDR2 SYGVNS. The CDR3 has 14 amino acids.

The table lists this clone with a count of one. The chain has TRBV7-8 and TRBJ2-1; TRBD2 matches at 10 bases. V was pared by 5 bases and J by 5 bases, with 6 bases of the junction left unmatched. From germline, CDR1 is SGHVS and CDR2 FQNEAQ. The length of the CDR3 is 15 residues. The CDR3 reads CASSQTSGYDNEQFF. The CDR3 DNA sequence: TGTGCCAGCAGCCAGACTAGCGGGTACGACAATGAGCAGTTCTTC. Full variable domain (outside the CDR3, taken from reference TRBV7-8 and TRBJ2-1): GAGVSQSPRYKVAKRGQDVALRCDPISGHVSLFWYQQALGQGPEFLTYFQNEAQLDKSGLPSDRFFAERPEGSVSTLKIQRTQQEDSAVYLCASSQTSGYDNEQFFGPGTRLTVL.

This rearrangement joins TRBV5-1 to TRBJ1-6; 8 nucleotides match TRBD1. There are 14 residues in the CDR3. With 4 bases clipped from V and 7 bases from J, the junction kept 4 bases outside the gene matches. In germline, CDR1 is SGHRS, CDR2 YFSETQ. The CDR3 sequence: CASSLDRGNSPLHF. DNA of the CDR3: TGCGCCAGCAGCCTAGACAGGGGAAATTCACCCCTCCACTTT.

The rearrangement uses TRBV24-1 and TRBJ2-5; maybe TRBD2 (6 bases). V shed 4 bases and J shed 3 bases, with 17 bases lying between them. The germline CDR1 and CDR2 sequences are KGHDR and SFDVKD. This CDR3 contains 16 residues. CDR3 in DNA: TGTGCCACCAGTGACCCTGTGTCTAGCGTAAAAGAGACCCAGTACTTC. Its translation: CATSDPVSSVKETQYF.

This sequence joins TRBV7-2 and TRBJ1-6, with 8 nucleotides matching TRBD1. The CDR3 consists of 16 residues. Germline trimming cut 1 base from V and 9 bases from J; bases unmatched to any gene: 8. Germline V gives CDR1 SGHTA, CDR2 FQGNSA. CDR3 sequence: CASSLEGQGAGSPLHF. The CDR3 DNA sequence: TGTGCCAGCAGCTTAGAAGGGCAGGGGGCTGGTTCACCCCTCCACTTT.

J is TRBJ1-4 and V is TRBV15; 9 nucleotides match TRBD1. The trim removed 2 bases at V and 8 bases at J, leaving 9 bases unmatched. The germline V gene encodes CDR1 LNHNV and CDR2 YYDKDF (reference sequence). The CDR3 runs to 16 residues. The CDR3 DNA reads as TGTGCCACCAGCAGAACTCCGGGACAGGGTGGAGAAAAACTGTTTTTT. Translated: CATSRTPGQGGEKLFF.

V and J are TRBV7-9 and TRBJ1-1, with a possible D match to TRBD1 (5 bases). V lost 1 base to trimming and J lost 7 bases, with 7 bases between them. In germline, CDR1 is SEHNR, CDR2 FQNEAQ (reference sequence). This CDR3 is built from 12 residues. Written as DNA, the CDR3 is TGTGCCAGCAGCTTAGAGACAGATGAAGCTTTCTTT. Encoded protein: CASSLETDEAFF.

V gene TRBV28 combines with J gene TRBJ1-1; 7 bases agree with TRBD1. Germline V CDR1 and CDR2: MDHEN, SYDVKM. The CDR3 extends over 14 amino acids. J was trimmed by 1 base and V by 4 bases; bases with no gene match: 3. The CDR3 DNA reads as TGTGCCAGCAGTTGGGGACAGCCGAACACTGAAGCTTTCTTT. Translation gives CASSWGQPNTEAFF.